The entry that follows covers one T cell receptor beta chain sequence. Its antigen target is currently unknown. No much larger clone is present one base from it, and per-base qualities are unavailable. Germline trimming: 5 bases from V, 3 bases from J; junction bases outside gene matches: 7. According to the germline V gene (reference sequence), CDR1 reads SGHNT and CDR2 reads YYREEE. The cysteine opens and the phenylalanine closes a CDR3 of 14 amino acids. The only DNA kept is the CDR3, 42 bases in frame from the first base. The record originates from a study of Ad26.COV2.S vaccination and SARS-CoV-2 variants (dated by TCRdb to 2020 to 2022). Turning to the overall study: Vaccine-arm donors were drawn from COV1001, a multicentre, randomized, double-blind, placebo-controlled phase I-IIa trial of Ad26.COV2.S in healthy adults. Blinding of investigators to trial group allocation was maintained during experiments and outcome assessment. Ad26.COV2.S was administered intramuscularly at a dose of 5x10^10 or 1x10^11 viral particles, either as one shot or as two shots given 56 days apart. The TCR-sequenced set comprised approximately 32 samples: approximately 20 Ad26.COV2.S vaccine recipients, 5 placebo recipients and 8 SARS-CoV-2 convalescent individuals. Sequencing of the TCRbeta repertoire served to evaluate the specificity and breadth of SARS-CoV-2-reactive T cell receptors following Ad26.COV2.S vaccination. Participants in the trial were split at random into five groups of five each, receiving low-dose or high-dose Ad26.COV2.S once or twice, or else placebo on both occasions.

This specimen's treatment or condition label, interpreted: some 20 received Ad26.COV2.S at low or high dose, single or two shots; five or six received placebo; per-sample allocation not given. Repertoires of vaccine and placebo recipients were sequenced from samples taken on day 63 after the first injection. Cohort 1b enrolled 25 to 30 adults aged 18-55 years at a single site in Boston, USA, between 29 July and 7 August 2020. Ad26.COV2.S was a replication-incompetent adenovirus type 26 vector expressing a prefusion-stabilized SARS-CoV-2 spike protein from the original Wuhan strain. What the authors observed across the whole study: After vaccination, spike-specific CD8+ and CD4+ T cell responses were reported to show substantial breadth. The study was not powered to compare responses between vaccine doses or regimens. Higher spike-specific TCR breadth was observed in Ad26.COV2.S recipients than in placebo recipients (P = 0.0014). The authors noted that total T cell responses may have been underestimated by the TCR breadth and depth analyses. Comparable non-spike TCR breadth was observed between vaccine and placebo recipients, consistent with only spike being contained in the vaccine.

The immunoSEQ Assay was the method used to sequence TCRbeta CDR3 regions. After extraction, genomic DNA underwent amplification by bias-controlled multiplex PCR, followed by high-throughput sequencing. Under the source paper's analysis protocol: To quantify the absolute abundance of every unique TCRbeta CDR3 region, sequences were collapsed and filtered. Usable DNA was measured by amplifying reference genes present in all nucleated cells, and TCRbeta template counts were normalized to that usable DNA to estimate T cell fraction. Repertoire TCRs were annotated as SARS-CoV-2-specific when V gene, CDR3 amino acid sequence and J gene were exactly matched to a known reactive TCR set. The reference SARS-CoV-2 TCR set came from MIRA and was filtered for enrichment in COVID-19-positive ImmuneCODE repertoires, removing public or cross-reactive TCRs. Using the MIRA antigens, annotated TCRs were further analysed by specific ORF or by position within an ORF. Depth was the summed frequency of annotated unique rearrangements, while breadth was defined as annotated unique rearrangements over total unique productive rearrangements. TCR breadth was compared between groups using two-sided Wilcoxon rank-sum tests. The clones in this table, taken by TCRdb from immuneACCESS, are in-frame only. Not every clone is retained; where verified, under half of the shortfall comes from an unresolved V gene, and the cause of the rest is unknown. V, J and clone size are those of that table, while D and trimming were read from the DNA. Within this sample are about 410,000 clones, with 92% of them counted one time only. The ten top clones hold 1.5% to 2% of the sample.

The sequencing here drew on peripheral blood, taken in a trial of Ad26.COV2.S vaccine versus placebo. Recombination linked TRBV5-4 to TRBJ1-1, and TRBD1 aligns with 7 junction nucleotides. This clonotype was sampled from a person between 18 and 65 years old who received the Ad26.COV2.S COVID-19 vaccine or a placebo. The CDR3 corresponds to CASRIQGGDTEAFF. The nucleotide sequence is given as TGTGCCAGCAGGATTCAGGGGGGAGACACTGAAGCTTTCTTT. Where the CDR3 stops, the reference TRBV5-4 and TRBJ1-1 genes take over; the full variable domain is ETGVTQSPTHLIKTRGQQVTLRCSSQSGHNTVSWYQQALGQGPQFIFQYYREEENGRGNFPPRFSGLQFPNYSSELNVNALELDDSALYLCASRIQGGDTEAFFGQGTRLTVV.